This T cell receptor beta chain appears in the sequencing data of a study of CD8 T cells in ankylosing spondylitis (dated by TCRdb to about 2017). At the level of the whole study: The study profiled T cell receptor beta repertoires in healthy donors and ankylosing spondylitis patients to find disease-linked TCR variants. Peripheral blood was sampled, and synovial fluid was additionally collected from ankylosing spondylitis patients. In total, the full study cohort was made up of nearly 110 healthy donors and roughly 27 ankylosing spondylitis patients.

At the junction V is shortened by 0 bases and J by 12 bases; bases outside the gene matches: 16. The germline V gene gives CDR1 as SGDLS and CDR2 as YYNGEE. The CDR3 has 17 amino acids, counting the end cysteine and phenylalanine. CDR3 DNA only is kept here, 51 bases in frame from base 1. This clonotype has at least ten counts. The target of this receptor is not known. One base away there is no much larger clone; base qualities are not given. TCRdb records Illumina HiSeq 2500 as the sequencer. Quantitative 5'-RACE with molecular barcodes was used to prepare TCR beta libraries. The authors' analysis ran thus. To identify disease-linked TCR variants, a new computational method was used, one built on a probabilistic model of VDJ rearrangement. TCRdb applied fastp at Q25 and MiXCR to the public reads, then kept only in-frame beta chains. Each CDR3 protein gets just one entry, which takes the most common genes and DNA from the rows behind it. TCRdb's processing, not the study's, gives the V and J calls here. The sample table contains approximately 15,000 distinct CDR3 sequences; only one count was recorded for under 3.5% of them. Around 10% of the sample is held by the ten biggest clonotypes.

What the research found in general, with its limitations: Some TCR beta motif variants had previously been reported in synovial fluid and blood of reactive arthritis patients, which suggested common disease-initiation mechanisms. According to the report, matched synovial fluid samples from ankylosing spondylitis patients were significantly enriched for the disease-linked clones. A TCR beta motif of seven or eight highly homologous amino acid variants appeared characteristic of blood from ankylosing spondylitis patients. In peripheral blood, the disease-linked clones were found at relatively low frequencies and had a CD8+ phenotype.

This receptor chain uses TRBV9 and TRBJ2-1; TRBD2 agrees with 9 junctional bases. The clonotype originates from a male donor with ankylosing spondylitis or in good health (not recorded which). The specimen was blood, either unsorted or a sorted T cell fraction (not recorded which). This receptor carries the CDR3 CASSVEAAGGLYQVQFF. The DNA sequence reads TGTGCCAGCAGCGTAGAAGCGGCGGGGGGGCTTTACCAAGTGCAGTTCTTC.